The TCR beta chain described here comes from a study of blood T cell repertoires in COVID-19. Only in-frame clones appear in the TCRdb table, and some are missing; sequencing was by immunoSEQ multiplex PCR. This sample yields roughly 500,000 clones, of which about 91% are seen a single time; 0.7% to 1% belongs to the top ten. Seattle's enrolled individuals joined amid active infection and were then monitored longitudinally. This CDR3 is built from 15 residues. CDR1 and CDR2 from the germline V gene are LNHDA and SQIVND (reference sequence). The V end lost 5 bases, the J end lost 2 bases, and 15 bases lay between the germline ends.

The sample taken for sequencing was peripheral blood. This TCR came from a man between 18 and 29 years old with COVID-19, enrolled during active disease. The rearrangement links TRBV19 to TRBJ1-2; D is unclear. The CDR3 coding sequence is TGTGCCAGTAGTCTCAGATCCTCTAGGAACTATGGCTACACCTTC. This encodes CASSLRSSRNYGYTF.